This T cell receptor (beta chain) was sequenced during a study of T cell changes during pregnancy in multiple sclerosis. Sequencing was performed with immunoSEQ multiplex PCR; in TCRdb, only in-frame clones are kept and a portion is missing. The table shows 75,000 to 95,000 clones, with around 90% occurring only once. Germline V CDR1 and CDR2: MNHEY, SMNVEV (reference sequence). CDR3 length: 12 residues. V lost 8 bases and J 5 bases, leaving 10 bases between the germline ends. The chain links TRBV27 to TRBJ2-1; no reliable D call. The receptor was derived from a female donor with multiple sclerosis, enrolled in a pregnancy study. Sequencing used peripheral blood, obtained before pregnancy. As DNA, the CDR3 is TGTGCCAGCTCCATGTCAGACAATGAGCAGTTCTTC. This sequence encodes CASSMSDNEQFF.